This record concerns one T cell receptor (beta chain) sequence. Its antigen is not identified. Generated by immunoSEQ multiplex PCR, the TCRdb table keeps only in-frame clones and is missing some. Among tens of thousands of clones, approximately 84% were seen once, and the ten largest hold roughly 1.4%. This specimen comes from a study of T cells in localized non-small cell lung cancer. Study-wide points: Adjacent uninvolved lung tissue had the highest T cell clonality, exceeding tumor.

This CDR3 contains 12 residues. Germline CDR1 reads SGHTA; CDR2 reads FQGNSA. V was trimmed by 2 bases and J by 7 bases, leaving 9 bases between them. This chain links TRBV7-2 with TRBJ2-7; D ambiguous. This specimen consisted of peripheral blood, obtained before any cancer treatment. The receptor was derived from a female donor aged 60 or older with stage I lung adenocarcinoma. This chain's CDR3 is CASSLNRGEQYF. CDR3 nucleotide sequence: TGTGCCAGCAGCTTAAACCGTGGTGAGCAGTACTTC.